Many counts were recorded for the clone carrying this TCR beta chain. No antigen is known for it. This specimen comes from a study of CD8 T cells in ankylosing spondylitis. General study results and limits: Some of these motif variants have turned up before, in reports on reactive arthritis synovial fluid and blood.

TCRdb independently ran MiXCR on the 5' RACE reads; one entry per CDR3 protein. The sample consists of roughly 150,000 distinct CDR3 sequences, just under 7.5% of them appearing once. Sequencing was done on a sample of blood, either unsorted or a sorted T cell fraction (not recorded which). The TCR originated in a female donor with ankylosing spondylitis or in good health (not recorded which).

The CDR3 reads CASSQSAGEGSYEQYF. The DNA of the CDR3 is TGTGCCAGCAGCCAATCGGCAGGGGAGGGTTCCTACGAGCAGTACTTC. This sequence joins TRBV14 and TRBJ2-7, with D perhaps matching TRBD2 (7 bases). This CDR3 has 16 amino acids. Germline V CDR1 and CDR2: SGHDN, FVKESK. V gave up 2 bases and J gave up 1 base, with 15 bases separating them. The full variable domain, rest sourced from reference TRBV14 and TRBJ2-7, is EAGVTQFPSHSVIEKGQTVTLRCDPISGHDNLYWYRRVMGKEIKFLLHFVKESKQDESGMPNNRFLAERTGGTYSTLKVQPAELEDSGVYFCASSQSAGEGSYEQYFGPGTRLTVT.